One sample yielded the 26 T cell receptor beta chains listed below, sequenced in a study of blood T cell repertoires in COVID-19. Libraries were prepared by immunoSEQ multiplex PCR; TCRdb keeps only in-frame clonotypes and omits some of them. The sample shows some 370,000 clones, 70% to 90% of them seen only once. The sequenced sample consisted of peripheral blood. These receptor sequences come from a woman under 40 with COVID-19, enrolled during active disease.

The chain has TRBV27 and TRBJ1-1; possible D gene TRBD1, 6 bases. The CDR3 totals 14 residues. Germline V gene lookup returns CDR1 MNHEY and CDR2 SMNVEV (reference sequence). Trimming pared 7 bases from V and 5 bases from J, leaving 17 bases between. This CDR3 is CASTPNGGPTEAFF. The CDR3 DNA follows: TGTGCCAGCACCCCAAACGGGGGGCCGACTGAAGCTTTCTTT.

This clone appeared once. The rearrangement links TRBV5-1 to TRBJ2-1; D perhaps matches TRBD2 (7 bases). Trimming pared 4 bases from V and 7 bases from J, leaving 15 bases between. CDR3 length: 14 residues. In germline, CDR1 is SGHRS, CDR2 YFSETQ. The CDR3 DNA reads as TGCGCCAGCAGCCCCGGAGGGGGGGGGAATGAGCAGTTCTTC. Translating gives CASSPGGGGNEQFF.

The chain carries TRBV2 and TRBJ2-3; 14 bases agree with TRBD2. This CDR3 spans 15 amino acids. J gave up 4 bases and V 6 bases, and 3 bases lay outside the gene matches. CDR1 SNHLY and CDR2 FYNNEI come from the germline V gene. The CDR3 spells CASRGTSGSPDTQYF. The CDR3 nucleotides read TGTGCCAGCAGGGGGACTAGCGGGAGTCCAGATACGCAGTATTTT.

The chain couples TRBV2 to TRBJ1-2; no definite D call. This CDR3 is built from 13 residues. V was shortened by 2 bases and J by 4 bases, with 8 bases between the two germline ends. Germline V gene lookup returns CDR1 SNHLY and CDR2 FYNNEI. The DNA of the CDR3 is TGTGCCAGCAGTGAAAGCCTCTTCTATGGCTACACCTTC. Its translation: CASSESLFYGYTF.

The gene calls are TRBV6-1 and TRBJ2-6; no clear D. There are 14 residues in the CDR3. Germline assignment: CDR1 MNHNS and CDR2 SASEGT. With 3 bases removed from V and 2 bases from J, the gap between germline ends came to 5 bases. The CDR3 protein is CASSDGPGANVLTF. CDR3 coding DNA: TGTGCCAGCAGTGACGGTCCTGGGGCCAACGTCCTGACTTTC.

The CDR3 coding sequence is TGTGCCAGCGCGACAACTCCCTCATACGAGCAGTACTTC. Protein product: CASATTPSYEQYF. The genes are TRBV5-4 and TRBJ2-7; D gene unclear. The CDR3 covers 13 residues. Trimming removed 7 bases from V and 4 bases from J, with 15 bases in between. The germline V gene encodes CDR1 SGHNT and CDR2 YYREEE (reference sequence).

The genes are TRBV28 and TRBJ1-1; D not resolved. The germline CDR1 and CDR2 sequences are MDHEN and SYDVKM. This CDR3 has 12 amino acids. The CDR3 coding sequence is TGTGCAGGAGGATCGGGCGACACTGAAGCTTTCTTT. Its translation: CAGGSGDTEAFF.

This clone came up once. Other DNA variants within this sample encode the same CDR3. The chain carries TRBV11-2 and TRBJ1-1, with TRBD1 matching 8 bases. There are 14 residues in the CDR3. The germline gives CDR1 SGHAT, CDR2 FQNNGV. V was clipped by 4 bases and J by 2 bases; unmatched bases: 3. In nucleotides, the CDR3 is TGTGCCAGCAGCTCGGACAGGGTCAACACTGAAGCTTTCTTT. It translates to CASSSDRVNTEAFF.

V usage is TRBV6-5 and J usage is TRBJ2-7, with 7 bases matching TRBD1. Trimming cost V 7 bases and J 7 bases; bases outside gene matches: 13. The CDR3 has 14 amino acids. Germline V lookup: CDR1 MNHEY, CDR2 SVGAGI. The CDR3 DNA reads as TGTGCCAGCATCTTAGACAGGGTCGTGGAAGAGCAGTACTTC. Amino acid sequence: CASILDRVVEEQYF.

The genes are TRBV10-3 and TRBJ2-7; 7 bases fit TRBD2. The CDR3 sequence is 12 residues long. Trimming cost V 0 bases and J 12 bases; bases outside gene matches: 5. Per germline, CDR1 ENHRY and CDR2 SYGVKD. The CDR3, as DNA: TGTGCCATCAGTGAGTCGAGGCGGGAGTGGTACTTC. It yields the protein CAISESRREWYF.

This chain uses TRBV6-2 or TRBV6-3 with TRBJ2-7; 11 nucleotides align to TRBD2. The CDR3 runs 15 residues. Germline CDR1 is MNHEY and CDR2 is SVGEGT. V was pared by 6 bases and J by 4 bases, with 8 bases of the junction left unmatched. CDR3 nucleotide sequence: TGTGCCAGCAGCCCCCCGGGACTAGCGGAATACGAGCAGTACTTC. Protein: CASSPPGLAEYEQYF.

V and J are TRBV19 and TRBJ2-7; the match to TRBD2 covers 9 bases. The CDR3 totals 12 residues. J lost 2 bases, V lost 10 bases, and 3 bases had no gene match. Germline V gene lookup returns CDR1 LNHDA and CDR2 SQIVND (reference sequence). The CDR3 nucleotides read TGTGCCACCACTAGCGGGCCCTACGAGCAGTACTTC. Protein product: CATTSGPYEQYF.

In this sample, this clone turned up once. The J gene is TRBJ1-5, the V gene TRBV4-1; 7 bases agree with TRBD1. Germline CDR1 reads MGHRA; CDR2 reads YSYEKL. V trimming: 2 bases; J trimming: 3 bases; junction bases outside the gene matches: 13. The CDR3 loop spans 18 amino acids. The chain's CDR3 is CASSQTTQDRVNNQPQHF. CDR3 sequence (DNA): TGCGCCAGCAGCCAAACCACCCAAGACAGGGTTAACAATCAGCCCCAGCATTTT.

The chain combines TRBV2 with TRBJ2-3; 11 bases fit TRBD2. This CDR3 contains 15 residues. Trimming took 3 bases from V and 4 from J; bases not matched to a gene: 3. CDR1 SNHLY and CDR2 FYNNEI come from the germline V gene. CDR3 coding DNA: TGTGCCAGCAGTGATAGCGGGAGGGGGTCAGATACGCAGTATTTT. It codes for CASSDSGRGSDTQYF.

The genes are TRBV15 and TRBJ1-3, with 9 nucleotides matching TRBD1. V gave up 2 bases and J gave up 0 bases; unmatched junction bases: 5. In germline, CDR1 is LNHNV, CDR2 YYDKDF (reference sequence). The CDR3 is 17 amino acids. In DNA form, the CDR3 reads TGTGCCACCAGCAGATACAGGGGGCGAGACTCTGGAAACACCATATATTTT. This encodes CATSRYRGRDSGNTIYF.

This clone was detected only once. This specimen includes other DNA sequences encoding the same CDR3. The chain is built from TRBV14 and TRBJ1-1; D is perhaps TRBD1 (6 bases). This CDR3 contains 13 residues. Germline loops: CDR1 SGHDN, CDR2 FVKESK. Trimming shortened V by 3 bases and J by 1 base, and 6 bases separated the two germline ends. The CDR3 DNA reads as TGTGCCAGCAGCCAGGGACAGAACACTGAAGCTTTCTTT. This encodes CASSQGQNTEAFF.

V and J are TRBV9 and TRBJ2-7; D perhaps matches TRBD1 (6 bases). The CDR3 covers 15 residues. Trimming removed 4 bases from V and 2 bases from J, with 16 bases in between. Germline CDR1 and CDR2: SGDLS and YYNGEE. The DNA for the CDR3 is TGTGCCAGCAGCCTCCGTGGGGACACTCCCTACGAGCAGTACTTC. Its translation: CASSLRGDTPYEQYF.

The V and J genes are TRBV2 and TRBJ2-1; D is unresolved. Trimming stripped 4 bases from V and 1 base from J, with 14 bases between. This CDR3 region has 16 residues. Per the germline V gene, CDR1 is SNHLY and CDR2 is FYNNEI. CDR3 nucleotide sequence: TGTGCCAGCAGTGGGCAAATTAACAGATCCTACAATGAGCAGTTCTTC. Protein product: CASSGQINRSYNEQFF.

The chain has TRBV3-1 (or the pseudogene TRBV3-2) and TRBJ2-4; TRBD1 aligns across 9 bases. Germline V gene sequence: CDR1 LGHDT, CDR2 YNNKEL (reference sequence). J was trimmed by 6 bases and V by 4 bases; bases with no gene match: 1. The CDR3 is made up of 13 amino acids. The CDR3 DNA sequence: TGTGCCAGCAGCCGGGGACAGGGAAACATTCAGTACTTC. The encoded protein is CASSRGQGNIQYF.

V gene TRBV4-2 combines with J gene TRBJ1-1; D uncertain. Germline V CDR1 and CDR2: LGHNA, YNFKEQ. The CDR3 loop spans 14 amino acids. Trimming removed 1 base from V and 3 bases from J, with 9 bases in between. The CDR3 DNA follows: TGTGCCAGCAGCCAAGGGCGGTTCGACACTGAAGCTTTCTTT. Amino acids: CASSQGRFDTEAFF.

This clone is a singleton in its sample. The genes are TRBV11-2 and TRBJ2-1; possible D gene TRBD1, 5 bases. The germline V and J ends were trimmed by 0 bases and 4 bases, with 10 bases remaining between them. The CDR3 is 15 residues long. Germline V gene sequence: CDR1 SGHAT, CDR2 FQNNGV. DNA of the CDR3: TGTGCCAGCAGCTTAGAAGGGGCTAGTTACAATGAGCAGTTCTTC. It encodes CASSLEGASYNEQFF.

This clone was recorded a few times. CDR3 sequence: CATARPAVSEAFF. DNA of the CDR3: TGTGCCACCGCCCGGCCCGCGGTTTCTGAAGCTTTCTTT. The chain joins TRBV4-2 to TRBJ1-1; D unresolved. The V gene's germline CDR1 is LGHNA and CDR2 YNFKEQ. V was pared by 10 bases and J by 6 bases, with 18 bases between. CDR3 size: 13 residues.

This chain connects TRBV9 to TRBJ1-5; D is undetermined. Germline V CDR1 and CDR2: SGDLS, YYNGEE. The ends were cut back, 4 bases at V and 0 bases at J, with 8 bases in the middle. The CDR3 consists of 14 residues. The DNA for the CDR3 is TGTGCCAGCAGCCCTTCCTATAGCAATCAGCCCCAGCATTTT. Its translation: CASSPSYSNQPQHF.

In its sample, this clone was seen once. The J gene is TRBJ1-6, the V gene TRBV2; 7 bases are shared with TRBD1. There are 15 residues in the CDR3. Losses at the gene ends were 6 bases for V and 5 bases for J; bases not matched to a gene: 7. Germline V gives CDR1 SNHLY, CDR2 FYNNEI. This CDR3 reads CASRDRDSNNSPLHF. CDR3 DNA: TGTGCCAGCAGGGACCGGGACAGTAATAATTCACCCCTCCACTTT. The full variable domain, completed using reference TRBV2 and TRBJ1-6, is EPEVTQTPSHQVTQMGQEVILRCVPISNHLYFYWYRQILGQKVEFLVSFYNNEISEKSEIFDDQFSVERPDGSNFTLKIRSTKLEDSAMYFCASRDRDSNNSPLHFGNGTRLTVT.

The chain links TRBV10-2 to TRBJ2-7; TRBD2 agrees at 7 bases. V shed 6 bases, J shed 6 bases, and the junction held 8 bases outside the gene matches. The CDR3 sequence is 13 residues long. The germline V gene has CDR1 WSHSY and CDR2 SAAADI. CDR3 in amino acids: CASRVAGEGEQYF. The CDR3 DNA follows: TGCGCCAGCAGGGTGGCGGGAGAAGGCGAGCAGTACTTC.

The genes are TRBV28 and TRBJ2-3; D is possibly TRBD1 (5 bases). Germline CDR1 and CDR2: MDHEN and SYDVKM. The CDR3 is made up of 14 amino acids. V was clipped by 10 bases and J by 4 bases, with 18 bases between them. CDR3 region: CAILPRQGPDTQYF. CDR3 nucleotide sequence: TGTGCCATCCTCCCCCGGCAGGGCCCAGATACGCAGTATTTT.